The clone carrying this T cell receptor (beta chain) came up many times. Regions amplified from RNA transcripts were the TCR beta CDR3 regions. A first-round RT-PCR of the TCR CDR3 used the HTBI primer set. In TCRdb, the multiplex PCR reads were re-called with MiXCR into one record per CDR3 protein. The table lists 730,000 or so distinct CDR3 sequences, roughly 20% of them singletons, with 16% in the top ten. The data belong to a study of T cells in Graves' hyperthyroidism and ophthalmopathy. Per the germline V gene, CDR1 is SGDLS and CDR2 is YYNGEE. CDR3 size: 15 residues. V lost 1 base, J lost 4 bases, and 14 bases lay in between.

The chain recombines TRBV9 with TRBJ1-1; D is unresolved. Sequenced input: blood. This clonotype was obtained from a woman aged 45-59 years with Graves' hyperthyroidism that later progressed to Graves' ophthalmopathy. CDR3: CASSVQGLGSTEAFF. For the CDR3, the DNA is TGTGCCAGCAGCGTACAAGGGCTGGGGTCCACTGAAGCTTTCTTT.